This entry describes one TCR beta chain. This record belongs to a study of cytomegalovirus exposure and HLA in healthy donors. This PCR relied on a set of 60 Vbeta primers and 13 Jbeta primers. Sequencing was performed with immunoSEQ multiplex PCR; in TCRdb, only in-frame clones are kept and a portion is missing. The sample yields about 130,000 clones, about 81% seen once. Trimming left V 6 bases short and J 2 bases short, with 18 bases between. Germline CDR1 and CDR2: MDHEN and SYDVKM. CDR3 length equals 16 residues. Specimen: PBMCs. The source of this sequence is a woman aged 40 to 50 in good health and CMV-seropositive. The chain combines TRBV28 with TRBJ2-3; the D gene is possibly TRBD1 (6 bases). The CDR3 coding sequence is TGTGCCAGCAGCCAGTCTAGGGGGTTCTCCACAGATACGCAGTATTTT. This encodes CASSQSRGFSTDTQYF.